This T cell receptor beta chain is from a study of blood T cells in healthy people across ages. Concerning this clonotype: Antigen: not known.

V gave up 4 bases and J gave up 10 bases, with 17 bases separating them. This CDR3 is 14 amino acids long. From germline, CDR1 is SGHTA and CDR2 FQGNSA. Overall study findings and caveats: Estimated diversity that came from one million T cells was considered an underestimate. There was a strong correlation between TCR beta diversity and naive T cell percentage.

A second PCR of roughly 7 to 11 cycles used a sample-barcoded 5' primer and a J-beta primer mix. Each CDR3 protein gets one entry after TCRdb re-called the 5' RACE reads with MiXCR. This sample has hundreds of thousands of distinct CDR3 sequences; roughly 26% occur once, and the top ten carry 15% to 20%. V gene TRBV7-2 combines with J gene TRBJ2-1; D remains ambiguous. The sample taken for sequencing was blood. The receptor comes from an elderly woman in good health. The CDR3 is CASSSSTPSREQFF. The CDR3 region has the DNA TGTGCCAGCAGCTCCTCGACTCCTTCCAGAGAGCAGTTCTTC. The complete variable domain, with remaining parts taken from reference TRBV7-2 and TRBJ2-1, reads GAGVSQSPSNKVTEKGKDVELRCDPISGHTALYWYRQSLGQGLEFLIYFQGNSAPDKSGLPSDRFSAERTGGSVSTLTIQRTQQEDSAVYLCASSSSTPSREQFFGPGTRLTVL.